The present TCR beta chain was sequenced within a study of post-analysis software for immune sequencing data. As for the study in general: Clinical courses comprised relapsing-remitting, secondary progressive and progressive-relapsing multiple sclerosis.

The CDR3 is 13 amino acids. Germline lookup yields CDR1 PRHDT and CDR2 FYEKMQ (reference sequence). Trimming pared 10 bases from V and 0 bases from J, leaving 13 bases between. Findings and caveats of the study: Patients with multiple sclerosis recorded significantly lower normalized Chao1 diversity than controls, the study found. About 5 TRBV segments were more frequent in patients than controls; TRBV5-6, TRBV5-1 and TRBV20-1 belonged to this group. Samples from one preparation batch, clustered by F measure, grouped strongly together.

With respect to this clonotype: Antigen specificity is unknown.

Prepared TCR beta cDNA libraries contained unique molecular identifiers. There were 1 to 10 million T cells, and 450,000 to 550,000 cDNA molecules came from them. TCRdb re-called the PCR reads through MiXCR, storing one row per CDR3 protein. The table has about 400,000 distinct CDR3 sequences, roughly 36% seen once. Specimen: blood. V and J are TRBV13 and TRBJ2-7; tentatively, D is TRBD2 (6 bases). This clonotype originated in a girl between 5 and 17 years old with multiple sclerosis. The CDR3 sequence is CATKDGSSYEQYF. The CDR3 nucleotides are TGTGCCACCAAGGACGGGAGCTCCTACGAGCAGTACTTC.